These 14 T cell receptor beta chains were sequenced from one sample in a study of STAT5B mutations in CD4+ large granular lymphocyte leukemia. Sequencing was performed with immunoSEQ multiplex PCR; in TCRdb, only in-frame clones are kept and a portion is missing. The data show approximately 21,000 clones, about 80% seen once. The sequenced material came from CD4+ T cells from blood buffy coats. Receptors originate from a human donor in good health.

The rearrangement uses TRBV11-2 and TRBJ2-2, with 12 bases that match TRBD2. The CDR3 runs 16 residues. Trimming at V came to 6 bases and at J to 6 bases, leaving 8 bases not matched to a gene. The germline V gene has CDR1 SGHAT and CDR2 FQNNGV. The CDR3 sequence is CASRRGSSGRAGELFF. CDR3 bases: TGTGCCAGCAGGCGAGGATCTAGCGGGAGGGCCGGGGAGCTGTTTTTT.

This clone showed up just a few times. This chain links TRBV10-1 with TRBJ2-1; 8 nucleotides align to TRBD2. J gave up 0 bases and V 8 bases, and 3 bases lay outside the gene matches. This CDR3 is 14 amino acids long. Germline CDR1 is WNHNN and CDR2 is SYGVQD (reference sequence). The DNA for the CDR3 is TGCGCCAGCTCGAGCGGGGGCTCCTACAATGAGCAGTTCTTC. Translating it yields CASSSGGSYNEQFF.

The chain recombines TRBV4-2 with TRBJ2-7; D remains ambiguous. Germline V gene lookup returns CDR1 LGHNA and CDR2 YNFKEQ. V shed 0 bases and J shed 3 bases, with 12 bases lying between them. The CDR3 is 15 amino acids. CDR3 residues: CASSQESGGIYEQYF. The CDR3 DNA follows: TGTGCCAGCAGCCAAGAAAGTGGCGGAATCTACGAGCAGTACTTC.

The V gene is TRBV5-6, the J gene TRBJ1-3; D not certain. The CDR3 is 14 residues long. Germline V gene data show CDR1 as SGHDT and CDR2 as YYEEEE. Trimming removed 0 bases from V and 0 bases from J, with 4 bases in between. This CDR3 is CASSLELSGNTIYF. In DNA form, the CDR3 reads TGTGCCAGCAGCTTGGAGCTCTCTGGAAACACCATATATTTT.

The rearrangement joins TRBV11-3 to TRBJ2-6; D unresolved. This CDR3 spans 13 amino acids. V was clipped by 2 bases and J by 6 bases, with 5 bases between them. Germline assignment: CDR1 SGHNT and CDR2 YENEEA. The CDR3 reads CASSLNEANVLTF. The CDR3 bases are TGTGCCAGCAGCTTAAACGAGGCCAACGTCCTGACTTTC. The variable domain in full, completed from reference TRBV11-3 and TRBJ2-6, reads EAGVVQSPRYKIIEKKQPVAFWCNPISGHNTLYWYLQNLGQGPELLIRYENEEAVDDSQLPKDRFSAERLKGVDSTLKIQPAELGDSAVYLCASSLNEANVLTFGAGSRLTVL.

On this clone: Other DNA sequences within the sample encode an identical CDR3. V is TRBV7-2 and J is TRBJ2-1; D gene uncertain. This CDR3 has 13 amino acids. Trimming stripped 1 base from V and 4 bases from J, with 5 bases between. Germline V gives CDR1 SGHTA, CDR2 FQGNSA. CDR3 in DNA: TGTGCCAGCAGCTTAGGACCGTACAATGAGCAGTTCTTC. This sequence encodes CASSLGPYNEQFF.

This chain uses TRBV5-1 with TRBJ2-5, with D perhaps TRBD1 (6 bases). The CDR3 totals 16 residues. The ends were cut back, 0 bases at V and 2 bases at J, with 14 bases in the middle. Germline V gene data show CDR1 as SGHRS and CDR2 as YFSETQ. CDR3 in DNA: TGCGCCAGCAGCTTGGGGACAGAAAGGGGGCAAGAGACCCAGTACTTC. Its translation: CASSLGTERGQETQYF.

This clone was found a few times. The chain uses TRBV2 and TRBJ1-2, with 7 positions matching TRBD1. This CDR3 has 14 amino acids. V was clipped by 3 bases and J by 9 bases; unmatched bases: 10. Germline CDR1 and CDR2: SNHLY and FYNNEI. CDR3 in DNA: TGTGCCAGCAGTGACATACTGGGGACAGCTAGCTACACCTTC. Its protein is CASSDILGTASYTF.

The V gene is TRBV11-2, the J gene TRBJ2-3; TRBD2 matches 12 bases. The ends lost 5 bases at V and 7 bases at J; junction bases unmatched: 7. This CDR3 contains 15 residues. Germline V lookup: CDR1 SGHAT, CDR2 FQNNGV. Written as DNA, the CDR3 is TGTGCCAGCAGCCCCGCGGGACTAGCGGGTTATACGCAGTATTTT. The encoded protein is CASSPAGLAGYTQYF. The entire variable domain, with the rest obtained from reference TRBV11-2 and TRBJ2-3, is as follows: EAGVAQSPRYKIIEKRQSVAFWCNPISGHATLYWYQQILGQGPKLLIQFQNNGVVDDSQLPKDRFSAERLKGVDSTLKIQPAKLEDSAVYLCASSPAGLAGYTQYFGPGTRLTVL.

This clone was recorded a few times. This chain links TRBV7-9 with TRBJ1-4; D is undetermined. V lost 8 bases and J 7 bases, leaving 14 bases between the germline ends. The CDR3 runs to 13 residues. CDR1 and CDR2 from the germline V gene are SEHNR and FQNEAQ (reference sequence). In nucleotides, the CDR3 is TGTGCCAGCTTACCATCGGGGAGTGAAAAACTGTTTTTT. This gives the protein CASLPSGSEKLFF.

J is TRBJ2-3 and V is TRBV6-1, with a tentative D call TRBD1 (5 bases). Germline V gene data show CDR1 as MNHNS and CDR2 as SASEGT. V was shortened by 5 bases and J by 6 bases, with 12 bases between the two germline ends. This CDR3 is 13 amino acids long. Written as DNA, the CDR3 is TGTGCCAGCAGTCAAAGGGGAAGGGATACGCAGTATTTT. Its protein product is CASSQRGRDTQYF.

J is TRBJ1-1 and V is TRBV5-1, with TRBD1 identical over 7 bases. The CDR3 sequence is 17 residues long. CDR1 SGHRS and CDR2 YFSETQ come from the germline V gene. Germline trimming cut 4 bases from V and 5 bases from J; bases unmatched to any gene: 17. DNA for the CDR3: TGCGCCAGCAGCCAGCCAGGGACAGCCCCTGGTAGGACTGAAGCTTTCTTT. This sequence encodes CASSQPGTAPGRTEAFF.

The rearrangement uses TRBV30 and TRBJ2-1, with D hard to call. The CDR3 has 12 residues. Trimming pared 4 bases from V and 9 bases from J, leaving 13 bases between. The V gene's germline CDR1 is GTSNPN and CDR2 SVGIG (reference sequence). CDR3 sequence: CAWTTSYSEQFF. The CDR3 DNA reads TGTGCCTGGACCACCAGTTATAGTGAGCAGTTCTTC.

This clone was picked up a small number of times. This chain uses TRBV7-2 with TRBJ2-7, with a possible D match to TRBD2 (6 bases). The V and J ends lost 5 bases and 0 bases respectively, with 11 bases between them. This CDR3 is 14 amino acids long. Germline V CDR1 and CDR2: SGHTA, FQGNSA. Written as DNA, the CDR3 is TGTGCCAGCAGCGCAGGACTACTCTCCTACGAGCAGTACTTC. Translation gives CASSAGLLSYEQYF.